This entry concerns a single TCR beta chain. The antigen remains undetermined. Repertoires were generated with immunoSEQ multiplex PCR, while TCRdb's copy carries only in-frame clones and drops some. The data show about 70,000 clones, about 90% seen once. This sample stems from a study of graft-versus-host responses after intestinal transplantation. At the level of the study: Induction with anti-thymocyte globulin, then tacrolimus and steroids for around three years, was given to all recipients.

With 0 bases clipped from V and 5 bases from J, the junction kept 2 bases outside the gene matches. The CDR3 runs 14 residues. CDR1 is MNHEY, CDR2 SVGAGI, per germline. Whole-study findings and limits: Patients who carried graft-donor T cell macrochimerism also had high graft-versus-host to host-versus-graft clonal ratios in their allografts. GvH clonotypes were identified within recipient marrow, with a subset emerging first in ileum or blood.

The sample consisted of unstimulated CD8+ T cells sorted from spleen or lymph node cells, taken before intestinal transplant. This TCR was sampled from a human donor who received an intestinal transplant. The genes are TRBV6-5 and TRBJ2-7; 9 bases match TRBD1. The CDR3 DNA follows: TGTGCCAGCAGTTACTCGACAGGGGGACACGAGCAGTACTTC. Residues: CASSYSTGGHEQYF.